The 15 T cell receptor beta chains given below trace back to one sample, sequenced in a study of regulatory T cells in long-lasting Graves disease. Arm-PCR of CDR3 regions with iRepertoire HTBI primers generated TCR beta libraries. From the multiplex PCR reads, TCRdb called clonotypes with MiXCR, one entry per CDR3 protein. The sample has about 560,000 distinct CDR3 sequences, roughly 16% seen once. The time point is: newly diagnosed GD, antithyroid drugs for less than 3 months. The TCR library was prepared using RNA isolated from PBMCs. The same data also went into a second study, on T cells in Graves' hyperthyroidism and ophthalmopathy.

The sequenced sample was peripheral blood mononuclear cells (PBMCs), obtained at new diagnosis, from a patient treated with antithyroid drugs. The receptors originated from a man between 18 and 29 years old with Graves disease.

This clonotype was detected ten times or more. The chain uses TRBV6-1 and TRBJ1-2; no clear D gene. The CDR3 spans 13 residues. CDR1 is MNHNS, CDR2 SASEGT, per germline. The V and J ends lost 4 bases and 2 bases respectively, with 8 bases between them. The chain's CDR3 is CASSAPENYGYTF. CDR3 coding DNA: TGTGCCAGCAGTGCCCCGGAGAACTATGGCTACACCTTC.

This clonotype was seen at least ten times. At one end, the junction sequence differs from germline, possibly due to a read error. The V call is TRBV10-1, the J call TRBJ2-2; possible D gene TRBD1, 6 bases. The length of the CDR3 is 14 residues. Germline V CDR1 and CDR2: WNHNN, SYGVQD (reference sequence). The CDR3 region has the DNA TGTGCCAGCAGCTCGACAGGAAACACCGGGGAGCTGTTTTTT. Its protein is CASSSTGNTGELFF.

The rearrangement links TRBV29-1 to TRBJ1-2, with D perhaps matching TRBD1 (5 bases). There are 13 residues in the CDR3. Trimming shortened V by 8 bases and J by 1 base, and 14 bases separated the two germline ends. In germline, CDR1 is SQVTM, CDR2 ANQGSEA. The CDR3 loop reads CSTPGPINYGYTF. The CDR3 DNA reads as TGCAGCACTCCGGGACCGATTAACTATGGCTACACCTTC.

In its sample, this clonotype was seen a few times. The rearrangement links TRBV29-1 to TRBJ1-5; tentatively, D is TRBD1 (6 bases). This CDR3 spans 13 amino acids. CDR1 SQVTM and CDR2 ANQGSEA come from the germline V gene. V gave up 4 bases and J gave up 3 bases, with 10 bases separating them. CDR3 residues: CSVGRGVNQPQHF. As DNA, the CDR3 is TGCAGCGTTGGTAGGGGGGTCAATCAGCCCCAGCATTTT.

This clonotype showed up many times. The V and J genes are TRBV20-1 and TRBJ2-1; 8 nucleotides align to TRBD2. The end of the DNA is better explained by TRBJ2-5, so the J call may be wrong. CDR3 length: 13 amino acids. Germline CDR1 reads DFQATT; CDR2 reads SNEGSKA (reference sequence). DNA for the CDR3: TGCAGTGCTAGAGGGACTAGCCGGGAGACCCAGTACTTC. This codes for CSARGTSRETQYF.

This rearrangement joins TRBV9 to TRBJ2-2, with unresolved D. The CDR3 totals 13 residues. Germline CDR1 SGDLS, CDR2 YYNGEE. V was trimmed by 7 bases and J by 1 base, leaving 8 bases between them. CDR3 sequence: CASAVRNTGELFF. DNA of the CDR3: TGTGCCAGCGCAGTGAGGAACACCGGGGAGCTGTTTTTT. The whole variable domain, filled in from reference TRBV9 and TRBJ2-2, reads DSGVTQTPKHLITATGQRVTLRCSPRSGDLSVYWYQQSLDQGLQFLIQYYNGEERAKGNILERFSAQQFPDLHSELNLSSLELGDSALYFCASAVRNTGELFFGEGSRLTVL.

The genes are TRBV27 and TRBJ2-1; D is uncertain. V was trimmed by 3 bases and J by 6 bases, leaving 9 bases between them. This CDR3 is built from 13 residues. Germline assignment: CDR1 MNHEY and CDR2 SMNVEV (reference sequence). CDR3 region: CASSLGYSNEQFF. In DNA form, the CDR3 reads TGTGCCAGCAGTTTGGGTTACTCCAATGAGCAGTTCTTC.

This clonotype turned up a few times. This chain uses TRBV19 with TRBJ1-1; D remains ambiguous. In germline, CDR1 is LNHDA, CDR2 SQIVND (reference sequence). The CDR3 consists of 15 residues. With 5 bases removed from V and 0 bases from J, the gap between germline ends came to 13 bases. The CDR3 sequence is CASSDGDTLNTEAFF. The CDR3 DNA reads TGTGCCAGTAGTGACGGAGACACACTGAACACTGAAGCTTTCTTT.

The chain's CDR3 is CSVQDKFYEQYF. The CDR3 region has the DNA TGCAGCGTTCAGGACAAATTCTACGAGCAGTACTTC. The chain has TRBV29-1 and TRBJ2-7; D is possibly TRBD1 (5 bases). The CDR3 extends over 12 amino acids. V was shortened by 5 bases and J by 3 bases, with 11 bases between the two germline ends. CDR1 and CDR2 from the germline V gene are SQVTM and ANQGSEA.

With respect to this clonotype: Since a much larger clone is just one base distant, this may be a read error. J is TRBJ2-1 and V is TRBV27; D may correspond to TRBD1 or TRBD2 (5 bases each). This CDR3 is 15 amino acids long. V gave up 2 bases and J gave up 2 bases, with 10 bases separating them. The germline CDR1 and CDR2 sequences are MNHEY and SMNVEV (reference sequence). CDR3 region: CASSLGTAAYNEQFF. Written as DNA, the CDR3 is TGTGCCAGCAGTTTAGGGACCGCCGCCTACAATGAGCAGTTCTTC.

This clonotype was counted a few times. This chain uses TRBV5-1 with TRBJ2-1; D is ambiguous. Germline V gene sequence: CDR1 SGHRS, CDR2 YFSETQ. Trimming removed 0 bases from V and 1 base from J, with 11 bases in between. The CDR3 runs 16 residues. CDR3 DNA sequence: TGCGCCAGCAGCTTGGATCAGCGCCATTCCTACAATGAGCAGTTCTTC. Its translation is CASSLDQRHSYNEQFF.

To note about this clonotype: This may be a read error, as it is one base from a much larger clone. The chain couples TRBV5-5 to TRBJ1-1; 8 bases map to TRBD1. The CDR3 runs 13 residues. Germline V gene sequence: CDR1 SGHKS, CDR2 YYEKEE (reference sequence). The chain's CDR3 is CACRRTGRTEAFF. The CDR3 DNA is TGTGCCTGCAGGAGGACAGGGCGGACTGAAGCTTTCTTT.

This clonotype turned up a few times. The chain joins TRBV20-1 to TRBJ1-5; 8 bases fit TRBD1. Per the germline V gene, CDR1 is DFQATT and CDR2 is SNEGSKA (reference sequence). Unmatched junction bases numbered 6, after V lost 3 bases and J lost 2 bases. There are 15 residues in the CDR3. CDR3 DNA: TGCAGTGCTAGTGGACAGGGCGGGGGCAATCAGCCCCAGCATTTT. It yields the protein CSASGQGGGNQPQHF.

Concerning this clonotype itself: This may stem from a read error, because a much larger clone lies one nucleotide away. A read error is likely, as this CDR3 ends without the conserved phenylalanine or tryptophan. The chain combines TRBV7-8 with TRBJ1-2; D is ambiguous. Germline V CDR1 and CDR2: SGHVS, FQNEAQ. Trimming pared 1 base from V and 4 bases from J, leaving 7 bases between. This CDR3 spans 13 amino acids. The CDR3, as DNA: TGTGCCAGCAGCTTAGACGGGATCTATGGCTACACCTCC. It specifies CASSLDGIYGYTS.

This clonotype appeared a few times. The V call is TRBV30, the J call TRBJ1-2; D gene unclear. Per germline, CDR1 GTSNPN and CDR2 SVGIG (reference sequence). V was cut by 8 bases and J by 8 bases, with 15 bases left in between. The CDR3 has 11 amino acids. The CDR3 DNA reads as TGTGCCCATTGGGTAGTGGGAGGCTACACCTTC. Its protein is CAHWVVGGYTF.